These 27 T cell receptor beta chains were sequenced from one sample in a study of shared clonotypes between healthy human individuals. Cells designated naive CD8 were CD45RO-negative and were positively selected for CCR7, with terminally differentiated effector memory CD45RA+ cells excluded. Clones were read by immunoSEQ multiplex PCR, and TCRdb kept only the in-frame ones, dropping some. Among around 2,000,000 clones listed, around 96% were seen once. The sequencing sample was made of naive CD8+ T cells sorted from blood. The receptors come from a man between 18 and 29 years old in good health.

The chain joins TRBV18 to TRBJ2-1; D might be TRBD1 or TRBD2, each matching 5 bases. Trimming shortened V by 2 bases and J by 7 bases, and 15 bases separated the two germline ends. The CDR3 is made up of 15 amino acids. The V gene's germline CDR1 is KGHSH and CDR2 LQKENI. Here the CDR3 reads CASSPAVRDLNEQFF. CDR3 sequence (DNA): TGTGCCAGCTCACCAGCGGTGAGGGACCTGAATGAGCAGTTCTTC.

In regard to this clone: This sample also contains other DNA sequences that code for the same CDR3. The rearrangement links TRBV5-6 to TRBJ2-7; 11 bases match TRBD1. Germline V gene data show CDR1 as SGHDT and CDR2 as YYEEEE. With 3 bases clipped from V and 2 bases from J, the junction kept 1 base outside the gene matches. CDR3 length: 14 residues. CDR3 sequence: CASSWDRGTYEQYF. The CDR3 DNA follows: TGTGCCAGCAGCTGGGACAGGGGGACCTACGAGCAGTACTTC.

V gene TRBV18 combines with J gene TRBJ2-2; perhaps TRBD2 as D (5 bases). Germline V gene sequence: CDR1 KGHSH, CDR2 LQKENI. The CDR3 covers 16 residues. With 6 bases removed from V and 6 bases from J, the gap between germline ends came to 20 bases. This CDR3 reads CASSPRVGPLAGELFF. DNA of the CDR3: TGTGCCAGCTCCCCGCGGGTCGGCCCGCTGGCCGGGGAGCTGTTTTTT. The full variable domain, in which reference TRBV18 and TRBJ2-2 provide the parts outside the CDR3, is NAGVMQNPRHLVRRRGQEARLRCSPMKGHSHVYWYRQLPEEGLKFMVYLQKENIIDESGMPKERFSAEFPKEGPSILRIQQVVRGDSAAYFCASSPRVGPLAGELFFGEGSRLTVL.

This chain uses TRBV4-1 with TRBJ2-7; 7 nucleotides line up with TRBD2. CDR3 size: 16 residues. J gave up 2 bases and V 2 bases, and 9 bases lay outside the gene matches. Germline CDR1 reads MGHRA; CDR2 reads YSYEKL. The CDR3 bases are TGCGCCAGCAGCCAAATGCCCGGGACTAACACCTACGAGCAGTACTTC. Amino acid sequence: CASSQMPGTNTYEQYF.

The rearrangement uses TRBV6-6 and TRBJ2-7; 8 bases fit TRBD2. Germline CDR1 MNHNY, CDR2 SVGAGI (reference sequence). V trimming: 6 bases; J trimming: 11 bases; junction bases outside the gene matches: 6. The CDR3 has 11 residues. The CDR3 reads CASSDGRGKYF. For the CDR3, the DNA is TGTGCCAGCAGCGACGGGAGGGGGAAGTACTTC.

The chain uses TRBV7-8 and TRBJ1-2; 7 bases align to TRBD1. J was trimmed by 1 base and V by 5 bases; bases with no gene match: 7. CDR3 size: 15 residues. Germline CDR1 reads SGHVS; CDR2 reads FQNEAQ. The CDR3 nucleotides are TGTGCCAGCAGCCTGGACAGGCCGAATAACTATGGCTACACCTTC. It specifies CASSLDRPNNYGYTF.

The CDR3 reads CASSLLGQGWAEAQYF. The CDR3 bases are TGTGCCAGCAGCTTGTTAGGACAGGGGTGGGCTGAGGCGCAGTATTTT. The chain couples TRBV5-6 to TRBJ2-3, with 9 nucleotides matching TRBD1. There are 16 residues in the CDR3. Unmatched junction bases numbered 13, after V lost 1 base and J lost 10 bases. Per the germline V gene, CDR1 is SGHDT and CDR2 is YYEEEE.

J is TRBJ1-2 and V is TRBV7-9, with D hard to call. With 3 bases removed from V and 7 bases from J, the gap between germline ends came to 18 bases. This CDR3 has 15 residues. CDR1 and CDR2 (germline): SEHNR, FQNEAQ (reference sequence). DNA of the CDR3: TGTGCCAGCAGCTTGGGGTCGGGGAATGGACGTGGCTACACCTTC. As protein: CASSLGSGNGRGYTF.

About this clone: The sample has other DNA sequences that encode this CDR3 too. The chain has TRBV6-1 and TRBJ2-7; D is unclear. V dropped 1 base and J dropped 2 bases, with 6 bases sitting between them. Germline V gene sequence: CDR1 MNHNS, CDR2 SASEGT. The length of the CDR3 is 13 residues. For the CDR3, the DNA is TGTGCCAGCAGTGAAGGTTACGCCTACGAGCAGTACTTC. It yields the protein CASSEGYAYEQYF.

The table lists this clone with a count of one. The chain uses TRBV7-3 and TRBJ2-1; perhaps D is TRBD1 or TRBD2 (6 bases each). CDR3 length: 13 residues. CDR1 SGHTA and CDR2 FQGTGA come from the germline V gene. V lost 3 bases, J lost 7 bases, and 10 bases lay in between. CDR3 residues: CASSFTGRNEQFF. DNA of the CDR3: TGTGCCAGCAGCTTCACAGGGAGGAATGAGCAGTTCTTC.

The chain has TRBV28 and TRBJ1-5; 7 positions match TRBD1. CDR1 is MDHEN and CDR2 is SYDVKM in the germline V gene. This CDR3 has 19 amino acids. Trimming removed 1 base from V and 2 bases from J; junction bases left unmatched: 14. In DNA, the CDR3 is TGTGCCAGCAGTTTATCGGTCGGACAGGTACCGATCGGCAATCAGCCCCAGCATTTT. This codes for CASSLSVGQVPIGNQPQHF.

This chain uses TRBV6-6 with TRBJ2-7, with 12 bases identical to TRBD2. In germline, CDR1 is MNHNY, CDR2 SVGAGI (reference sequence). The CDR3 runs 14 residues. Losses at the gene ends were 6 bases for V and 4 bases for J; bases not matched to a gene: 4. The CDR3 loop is CASSGTSGSYEQYF. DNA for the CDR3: TGTGCCAGCAGCGGGACTAGCGGGTCTTACGAGCAGTACTTC.

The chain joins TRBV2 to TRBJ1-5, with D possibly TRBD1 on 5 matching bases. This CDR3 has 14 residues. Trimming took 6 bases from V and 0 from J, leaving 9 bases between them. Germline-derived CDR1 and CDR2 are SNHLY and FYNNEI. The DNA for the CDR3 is TGTGCCAGCAGGACAGTAGATAGCAATCAGCCCCAGCATTTT. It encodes CASRTVDSNQPQHF. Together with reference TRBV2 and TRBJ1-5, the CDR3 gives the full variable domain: EPEVTQTPSHQVTQMGQEVILRCVPISNHLYFYWYRQILGQKVEFLVSFYNNEISEKSEIFDDQFSVERPDGSNFTLKIRSTKLEDSAMYFCASRTVDSNQPQHFGDGTRLSIL.

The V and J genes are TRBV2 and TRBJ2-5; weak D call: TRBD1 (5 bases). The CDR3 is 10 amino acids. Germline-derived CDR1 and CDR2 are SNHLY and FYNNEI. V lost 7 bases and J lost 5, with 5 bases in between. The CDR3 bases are TGTGCCAGCAAGGGGGAGACCCAGTACTTC. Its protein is CASKGETQYF.

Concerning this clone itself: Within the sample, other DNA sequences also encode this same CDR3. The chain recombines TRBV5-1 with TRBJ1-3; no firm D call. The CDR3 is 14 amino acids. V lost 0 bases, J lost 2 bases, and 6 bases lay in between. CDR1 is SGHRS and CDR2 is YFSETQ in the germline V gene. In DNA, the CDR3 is TGCGCCAGCAGCTTGGAAGGGACTGGAAACACCATATATTTT. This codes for CASSLEGTGNTIYF.

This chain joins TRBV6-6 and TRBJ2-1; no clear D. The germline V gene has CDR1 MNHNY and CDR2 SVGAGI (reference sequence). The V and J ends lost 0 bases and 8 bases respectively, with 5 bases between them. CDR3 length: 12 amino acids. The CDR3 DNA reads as TGTGCCAGCAGTTACTCGAACCATGAGCAGTTCTTC. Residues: CASSYSNHEQFF.

This CDR3 reads CASGLQTYEQYF. The CDR3 coding sequence is TGTGCTAGTGGTTTACAGACCTACGAGCAGTACTTC. This chain uses TRBV12-5 with TRBJ2-7; D not resolved. Trimming pared 3 bases from V and 2 bases from J, leaving 5 bases between. The germline gives CDR1 LGHNT, CDR2 FRNRAP. This CDR3 is built from 12 residues. Filled out from reference TRBV12-5 and TRBJ2-7, the complete variable domain reads DARVTQTPRHKVTEMGQEVTMRCQPILGHNTVFWYRQTMMQGLELLAYFRNRAPLDDSGMPKDRFSAEMPDATLATLKIQPSEPRDSAVYFCASGLQTYEQYFGPGTRLTVT.

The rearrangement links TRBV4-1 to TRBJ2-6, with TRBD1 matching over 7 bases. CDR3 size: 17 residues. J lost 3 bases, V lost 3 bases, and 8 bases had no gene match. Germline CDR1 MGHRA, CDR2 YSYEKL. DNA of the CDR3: TGCGCCAGCAGCCACGAGGGGGCAGGGAATGGGGCCAACGTCCTGACTTTC. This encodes CASSHEGAGNGANVLTF.

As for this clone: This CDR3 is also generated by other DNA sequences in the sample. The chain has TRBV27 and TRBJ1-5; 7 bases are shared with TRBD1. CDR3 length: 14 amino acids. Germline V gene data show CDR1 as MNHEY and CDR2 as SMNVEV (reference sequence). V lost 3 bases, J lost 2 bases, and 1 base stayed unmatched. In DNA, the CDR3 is TGTGCCAGCAGTTTCACAGGGGGCAATCAGCCCCAGCATTTT. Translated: CASSFTGGNQPQHF.

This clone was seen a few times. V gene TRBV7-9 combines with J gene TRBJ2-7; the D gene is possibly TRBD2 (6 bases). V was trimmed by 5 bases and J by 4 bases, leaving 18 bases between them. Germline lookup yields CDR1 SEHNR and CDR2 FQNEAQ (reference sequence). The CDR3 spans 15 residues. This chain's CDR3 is CASSPTYGGAYEQYF. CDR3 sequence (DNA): TGTGCCAGCAGCCCCACCTACGGAGGGGCTTACGAGCAGTACTTC.

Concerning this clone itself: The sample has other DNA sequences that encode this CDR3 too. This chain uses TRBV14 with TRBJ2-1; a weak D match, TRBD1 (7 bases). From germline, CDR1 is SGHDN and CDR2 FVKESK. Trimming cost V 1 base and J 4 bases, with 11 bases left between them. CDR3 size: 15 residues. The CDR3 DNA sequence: TGTGCCAGCAGCCAAGTGGCAGGGGGGTACAATGAGCAGTTCTTC. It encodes CASSQVAGGYNEQFF.

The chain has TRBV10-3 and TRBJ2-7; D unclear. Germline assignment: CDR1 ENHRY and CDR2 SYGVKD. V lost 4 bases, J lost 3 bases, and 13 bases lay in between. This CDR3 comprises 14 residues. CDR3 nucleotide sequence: TGTGCCATCAGTGCCGGCTCCACCGTCTACGAGCAGTACTTC. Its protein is CAISAGSTVYEQYF.

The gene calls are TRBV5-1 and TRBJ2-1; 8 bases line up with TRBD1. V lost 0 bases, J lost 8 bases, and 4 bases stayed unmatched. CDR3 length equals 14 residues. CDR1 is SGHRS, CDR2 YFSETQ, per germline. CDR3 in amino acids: CASSLGGQGYEQFF. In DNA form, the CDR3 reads TGCGCCAGCAGCTTGGGAGGACAGGGTTATGAGCAGTTCTTC.

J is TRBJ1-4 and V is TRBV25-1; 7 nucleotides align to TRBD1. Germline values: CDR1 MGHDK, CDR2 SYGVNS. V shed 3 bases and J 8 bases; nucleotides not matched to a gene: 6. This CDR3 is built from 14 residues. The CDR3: CASSEATGREKLFF. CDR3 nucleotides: TGTGCCAGCAGTGAGGCGACAGGGAGGGAAAAACTGTTTTTT.

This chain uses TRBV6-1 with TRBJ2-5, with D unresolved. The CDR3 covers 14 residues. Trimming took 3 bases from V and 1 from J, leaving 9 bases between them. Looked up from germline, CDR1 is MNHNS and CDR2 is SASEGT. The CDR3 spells CASSDLEPQETQYF. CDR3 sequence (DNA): TGTGCCAGCAGTGACTTAGAGCCCCAAGAGACCCAGTACTTC.

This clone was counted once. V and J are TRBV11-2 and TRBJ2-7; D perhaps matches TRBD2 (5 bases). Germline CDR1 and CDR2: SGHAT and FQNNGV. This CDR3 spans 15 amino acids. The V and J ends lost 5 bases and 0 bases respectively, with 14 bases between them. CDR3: CASSTRTGSSYEQYF. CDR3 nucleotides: TGTGCCAGCAGCACCCGGACGGGGAGCTCCTACGAGCAGTACTTC.

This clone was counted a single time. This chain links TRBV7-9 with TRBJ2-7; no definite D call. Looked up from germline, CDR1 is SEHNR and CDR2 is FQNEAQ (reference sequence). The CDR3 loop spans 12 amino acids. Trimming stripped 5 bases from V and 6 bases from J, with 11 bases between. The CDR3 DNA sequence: TGTGCCAGCAGCCCCTTTCCCCCCGAGCAGTACTTC. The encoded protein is CASSPFPPEQYF.